The entry below gives a single T cell receptor (beta chain) sequence along with its context. Its antigen is currently unknown. TCRdb ran MiXCR on the 5' RACE reads and lists one entry per CDR3 protein. The repertoire includes 430,000 or so distinct CDR3 sequences, roughly 23% of them detected once, and under 15% sits in the top ten. The sample originates from a study of T-cell memory formation after mild COVID-19. Study overall: TCR clustering was largely donor specific. Findings of the study overall: Among clones contracting day 15 to 85, CD4/CD8 was balanced, whereas later expanders leaned CD4+. CD4+ clones that contracted lay mainly in CM and EM; CD8+ ones lay in EMRA.

The V and J ends lost 2 bases and 4 bases, in that order; junction bases with no gene match: 3. CDR3 length: 15 residues. Germline lookup yields CDR1 SGHTA and CDR2 FQGTGA. The chain has TRBV7-3 and TRBJ2-3; 10 bases fit TRBD2. The receptor was isolated from an adult woman who had mild COVID-19 (a few samples of this study predate the infection). Cell type and time point are not known. Material: PBMCs or a T cell subset sorted from them (not recorded which). CDR3 region: CASSLQAGGADTQYF. The CDR3 DNA is TGTGCCAGCAGCTTACAAGCGGGAGGGGCAGATACGCAGTATTTT.